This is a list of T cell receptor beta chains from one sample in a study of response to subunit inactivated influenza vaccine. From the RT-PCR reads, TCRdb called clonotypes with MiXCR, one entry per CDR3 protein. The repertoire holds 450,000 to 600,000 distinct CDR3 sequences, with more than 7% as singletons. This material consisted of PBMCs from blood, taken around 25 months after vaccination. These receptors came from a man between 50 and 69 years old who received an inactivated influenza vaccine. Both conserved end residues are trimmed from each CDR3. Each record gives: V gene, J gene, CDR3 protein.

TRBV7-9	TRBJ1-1	ASSQGRGRIEAF
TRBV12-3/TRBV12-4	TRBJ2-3	ASSPGPRGRDTQY
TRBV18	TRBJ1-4	ASSPDRNEKLF
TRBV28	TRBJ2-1	ASRPRTLAGGYNEQF
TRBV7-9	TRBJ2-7	ASSLVMGYEQY
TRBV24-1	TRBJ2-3	ATSKRTGGWTDTQY
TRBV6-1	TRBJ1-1	ASRPDQGGTEAF
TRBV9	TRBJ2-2	ASSVARTGELF
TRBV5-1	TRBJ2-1	ASSSAGRGINEQF
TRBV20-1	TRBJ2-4	SARARDLAKRNIQY
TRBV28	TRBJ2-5	ASSDSRGLEGETQY
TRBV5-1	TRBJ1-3	ASASTASSGNTIY
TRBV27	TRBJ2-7	ASSWGRGTYEQY
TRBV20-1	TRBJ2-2	SARQSGLTGELF
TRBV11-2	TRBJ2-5	ASSSPQGKGGTQY
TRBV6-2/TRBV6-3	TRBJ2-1	ASRQTSQQF
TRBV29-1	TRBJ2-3	SVTGTPSTDTQY
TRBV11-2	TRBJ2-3	ASSLDRHTQY
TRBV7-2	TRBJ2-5	ASSSRATETQY
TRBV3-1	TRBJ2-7	ASSRNGGSSYEQY
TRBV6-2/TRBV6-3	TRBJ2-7	ASSFRNSGSLYEQY
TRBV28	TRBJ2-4	ASSPVGQLAKNIQY
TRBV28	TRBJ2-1	ASTGSYNEQF
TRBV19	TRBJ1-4	ASSWGASEKLF
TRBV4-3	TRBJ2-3	ASSRDGRDTQY
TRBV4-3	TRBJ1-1	ASSQDPRWNTEAF
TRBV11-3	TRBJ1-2	ASSFGGGPILYGYT
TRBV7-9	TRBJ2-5	ASSQFLETQY
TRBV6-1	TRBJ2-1	ASSTLGTSGRVEQF
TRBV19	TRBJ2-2	ASRSRGAGELF
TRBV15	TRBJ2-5	ATSARRGEGKETQY
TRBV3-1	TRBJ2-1	ASSQARAPEQF
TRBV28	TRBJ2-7	ASSLAGFNYEQY
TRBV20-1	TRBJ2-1	STRDAGGSDNEQF